A selection of T cell receptor beta chains follows, all from one sample in a study of cytomegalovirus exposure and HLA in healthy donors. Clones were sequenced by immunoSEQ multiplex PCR, and TCRdb holds only the in-frame ones, with some missing. The repertoire consists of some 160,000 clones, with more than 60% occurring once and the leading ten covering approximately 7%. Specimen: PBMCs. Receptor source: a woman between 40 and 55 years old in good health and CMV-seropositive. CDR3s include the opening cysteine and the closing phenylalanine or tryptophan. D genes are given only for firm matches. Size tells how often a clone was seen (once, few, many) or the class of an expanded clone, and some rows leave it out.

J gene: TRBJ1-2; V gene: TRBV28; clone size: -; D gene: TRBD1; CDR3 DNA: TGTGCCGGAAGGGACAGCGGGAGGGGAGGCTACACCTTC; CDR3 protein: CAGRDSGRGGYTF
J gene: TRBJ2-3; V gene: TRBV2; clone size: few; D gene: -; CDR3 DNA: TGTGCCAGCAGTCCGGGGTTCGTTCCAGATACGCAGTATTTT; CDR3 protein: CASSPGFVPDTQYF
J gene: TRBJ2-7; V gene: TRBV28; clone size: -; D gene: TRBD1; CDR3 DNA: TGTGCCAGCAGTTTTACGGGACAGGGCCGTACCTACGAGCAGTACTTC; CDR3 protein: CASSFTGQGRTYEQYF
J gene: TRBJ1-4; V gene: TRBV19; clone size: -; D gene: TRBD1; CDR3 DNA: TGTGCCAGTAGAATGACAGGGGTTGGGGAAAAACTGTTTTTT; CDR3 protein: CASRMTGVGEKLFF
J gene: TRBJ1-1; V gene: TRBV11-2; clone size: -; D gene: -; CDR3 DNA: TGTGCCAGCAGCTTGGAGCGAGTGATGAAGGCTTTCTTT; CDR3 protein: CASSLERVMKAFF
J gene: TRBJ1-1; V gene: TRBV9; clone size: -; D gene: TRBD1; CDR3 DNA: TGTGCCAGCAGCGCCGGACAGGGGACCAACACTGAAGCTTTCTTT; CDR3 protein: CASSAGQGTNTEAFF
J gene: TRBJ2-3; V gene: TRBV7-6; clone size: -; D gene: TRBD2; CDR3 DNA: TGTGCCAGCAGCACACCTAGCGGGGGGGCCAGTCGGGCCGATACGCAGTATTTT; CDR3 protein: CASSTPSGGASRADTQYF
J gene: TRBJ2-5; V gene: TRBV9; clone size: -; D gene: TRBD2; CDR3 DNA: TGTGCCAGCAGCGTGGCCCCTAGCGGGGGGGCCGAGACCCAGTACTTC; CDR3 protein: CASSVAPSGGAETQYF
J gene: TRBJ2-1; V gene: TRBV30; clone size: -; D gene: TRBD1; CDR3 DNA: TGTGCCGGCCGGGACAGGGGAAACAATGAGCAGTTCTTC; CDR3 protein: CAGRDRGNNEQFF
J gene: TRBJ1-1; V gene: TRBV11-2; clone size: -; D gene: -; CDR3 DNA: TGTGCCAGCAGCGTCAATCGGTGGAACACTGAAGCTTTCTTT; CDR3 protein: CASSVNRWNTEAFF
J gene: TRBJ2-6; V gene: TRBV28; clone size: -; D gene: -; CDR3 DNA: TGTGCCAGCAGTCCCCACGCAGGGGCTGGGGCCAACGTCCTGACTTTC; CDR3 protein: CASSPHAGAGANVLTF
J gene: TRBJ2-3; V gene: TRBV20-1; clone size: -; D gene: -; CDR3 DNA: TGCAGTGCTCGGACTGGAGATACGCAGTATTTT; CDR3 protein: CSARTGDTQYF
J gene: TRBJ1-5; V gene: TRBV2; clone size: few; D gene: TRBD1; CDR3 DNA: TGTGCCAGCAGTGAACAGGGGGCACCTCAGCCCCAGCATTTT; CDR3 protein: CASSEQGAPQPQHF
J gene: TRBJ1-2; V gene: TRBV30; clone size: -; D gene: -; CDR3 DNA: TGTGCCTGGGGGGGCAGGGGTTATGGCTACACCTTC; CDR3 protein: CAWGGRGYGYTF
J gene: TRBJ2-1; V gene: TRBV19; clone size: -; D gene: -; CDR3 DNA: TGTGCCAGTAAAAGCCTGGACAATGAGCAGTTCTTC; CDR3 protein: CASKSLDNEQFF